This T cell receptor beta chain was recovered during a study of regulatory T cells in long-lasting Graves disease. Time point given: persistent/refractory GD, antithyroid drugs over 5 years with positive TRAb. The authors made the TCR library using RNA they extracted from PBMCs. The CDR3 length is 14 residues. Trimming removed 0 bases from V and 3 bases from J, with 12 bases in between. Germline CDR1 is DFQATT and CDR2 is SNEGSKA (reference sequence). The authors built TCR beta libraries using iRepertoire HTBI primers and Arm-PCR of CDR3 regions. TCRdb re-analysed the multiplex PCR reads in MiXCR, keeping a single row per CDR3 protein. The data show under 450,000 distinct CDR3 sequences, about 20% seen once. The sample holds a few counts of this clonotype.

This specimen was peripheral blood mononuclear cells (PBMCs), taken when the disease was refractory, from a patient treated with antithyroid drugs. This TCR derives from a female donor with Graves disease. The rearrangement uses TRBV20-1 and TRBJ2-7; D not resolved. In DNA form, the CDR3 reads TGCAGTGCTAGAGATTTGGGAAACCTCTACGAGCAGTACTTC. Protein product: CSARDLGNLYEQYF.